The 8 T cell receptor beta chains below come from one sample, sequenced in a study of vaccination and CD4 T cells after COVID-19 (dated by TCRdb to 2021 to 2024). No cognate antigen is known for these TCRs. Library generation was performed with PCR. The sample was run on an Illumina iSeq 100. TCR sequencing of DNA from cultured CD4+ T cells used the Oncomine TCR Beta short-read assay at the Johns Hopkins FTIC core. The public reads were quality trimmed at Q25 with fastp and then assembled into clones with MiXCR by TCRdb, keeping productive beta chains. Identical CDR3 protein sequences are pooled into one entry, listed with their most common genes and DNA. This sample is represented by about 18,000 distinct CDR3 sequences; approximately 40% of them were singletons. In total, the top ten clones hold 7.2% of the sample. The sample's treatment or condition, from its label and the paper: approximately 9-day PBMC culture with coronavirus spike peptide pools or control peptides (ViraFEST assay).

The material sequenced was CD4+ T cells from blood, cultured in vitro, taken after SARS-CoV-2 vaccination. All receptors derive from a human donor who had recovered from COVID-19.

This clonotype was counted only a few times. The chain combines TRBV10-3 with TRBJ1-1, with D perhaps matching TRBD1 (6 bases). Trimming took 6 bases from V and 4 from J, leaving 12 bases between them. This CDR3 has 13 amino acids. Germline CDR1 is ENHRY and CDR2 is SYGVKD. The CDR3 nucleotides read TGTGCCATCAGGGGGGGGCTCGGCACTGAAGCTTTCTTT. As protein: CAIRGGLGTEAFF.

The chain carries TRBV25-1 and TRBJ1-6; maybe TRBD1 (5 bases). This CDR3 has 13 amino acids. Trimming left V 7 bases short and J 10 bases short, with 14 bases between. Germline V lookup: CDR1 MGHDK, CDR2 SYGVNS. CDR3 loop: CASMGLGGSPLHF. The CDR3 coding sequence is TGTGCCAGCATGGGACTCGGAGGGTCACCCCTCCACTTT.

This chain joins TRBV6-5 and TRBJ2-1; possibly TRBD1 for D (5 bases). The CDR3 extends over 16 amino acids. The V gene's germline CDR1 is MNHEY and CDR2 SVGAGI. V lost 0 bases and J 3 bases, leaving 12 bases between the germline ends. Here the CDR3 DNA reads TGTGCCAGCAGTTACTCGATGGACACAGTCTACAATGAGCAGTTCTTC. Protein product: CASSYSMDTVYNEQFF.

This clonotype was detected a few times. The J gene is TRBJ1-1, the V gene TRBV2, with D tentatively TRBD1 (6 bases). The CDR3 loop spans 14 amino acids. The germline V gene has CDR1 SNHLY and CDR2 FYNNEI. Trimming stripped 2 bases from V and 4 bases from J, with 11 bases between. The CDR3 DNA reads TGTGCCAGCAGTGAAAGGGGGAGCGGCACTGAAGCTTTCTTT. This sequence encodes CASSERGSGTEAFF.

The genes are TRBV19 and TRBJ2-7; tentative D call: TRBD1 (6 bases). CDR1 is LNHDA and CDR2 is SQIVND in the germline V gene (reference sequence). The CDR3 is 15 residues long. The V end was cut by 5 bases, the J end by 4 bases, with 18 bases between. CDR3 nucleotides: TGTGCCAGTAGTGCGGACGGGACACGATTTTACGAGCAGTACTTC. As protein: CASSADGTRFYEQYF.

The chain couples TRBV24-1 to TRBJ1-6, with a tentative D call TRBD1 (6 bases). CDR1 and CDR2 (germline): KGHDR, SFDVKD. The CDR3 consists of 13 residues. With 9 bases removed from V and 9 bases from J, the gap between germline ends came to 14 bases. CDR3 in DNA: TGTGCCACCCCGAGGGGGTTAAGTTCACCCCTCCACTTT. Protein: CATPRGLSSPLHF.

The chain has TRBV20-1 and TRBJ2-1; maybe TRBD2 (7 bases). This CDR3 comprises 16 residues. Trimming took 6 bases from V and 9 from J, leaving 27 bases between them. Germline loops: CDR1 DFQATT, CDR2 SNEGSKA (reference sequence). The CDR3: CSATVGGARKGAEQFF. CDR3 coding DNA: TGCAGTGCAACCGTGGGGGGGGCTAGAAAAGGGGCTGAGCAGTTCTTC.

The sample holds a few counts of this clonotype. V gene TRBV7-2 combines with J gene TRBJ1-5; no clear D. Germline CDR1 reads SGHTA; CDR2 reads FQGNSA. Trimming shortened V by 6 bases and J by 4 bases, and 10 bases separated the two germline ends. CDR3 length: 13 amino acids. CDR3 region: CASRSTLNQPQHF. The CDR3 coding sequence is TGTGCCAGCAGGTCAACCCTAAATCAGCCCCAGCATTTT.